This T cell receptor (beta chain) was identified in a study of blood T cell repertoires in COVID-19. Some clones are missing from TCRdb's copy, which holds only in-frame ones; the method was immunoSEQ multiplex PCR. The sample lists some 120,000 clones; approximately 83% were seen once. CDR3 size: 14 residues. Between the trimmed V and J ends, which lost 1 base and 4 bases, there was a span of 11 bases. The germline V gene encodes CDR1 SGHRS and CDR2 YFSETQ. This TCR derives from a woman in her 50s with acute or convalescent COVID-19. Sequencing was performed on peripheral blood. The chain has TRBV5-1 and TRBJ1-1; D gene uncertain. CDR3 protein: CASSLKNEGTEAFF. The CDR3 DNA reads as TGCGCCAGCAGCTTGAAGAACGAGGGCACTGAAGCTTTCTTT.